These T cell receptor beta chains were read from a single sample in a study of cytomegalovirus exposure and HLA in healthy donors. Sequencing was performed with immunoSEQ multiplex PCR; in TCRdb, only in-frame clones are kept and a portion is missing. The sample records 150,000 or so clones, approximately 80% being singletons. Material for sequencing was PBMCs. The source of these receptors is a man aged 45 to 65 in good health and CMV-seropositive. Each CDR3 is given with its conserved first and last residue. A D gene is named only where the DNA matches it firmly. Some rows have no size entry. The others give once, few or many, or a class for an expanded clone.

D gene,V gene,CDR3 length,clone size,J gene,CDR3 DNA,CDR3 protein
TRBD2,TRBV5-4,17,NA,TRBJ2-2,TGTGCCAGCAGCCCCGAGGTGGTAGCGGGAGTAGTCGGGGAGCTGTTTTTT,CASSPEVVAGVVGELFF
TRBD2,TRBV6-5,15,NA,TRBJ2-3,TGTGCCAGCAGTTACCGGACTAGCGGCACAGATACGCAGTATTTT,CASSYRTSGTDTQYF
NA,TRBV4-1,15,once,TRBJ2-3,TGCGCCAGCAGCCCGACGACAGGATACACAGATACGCAGTATTTT,CASSPTTGYTDTQYF
NA,TRBV6-4,16,NA,TRBJ1-5,TGTGCCAGCAGTGACGACGGACACGTTAAGGTAGGGCCCCAGCATTTT,CASSDDGHVKVGPQHF
TRBD2,TRBV5-4,17,NA,TRBJ2-2,TGTGCCAGCAGCTCCCCCGGGGCTAGCGGGGTTACCGGGGAGCTGTTTTTT,CASSSPGASGVTGELFF
TRBD1,TRBV6-1,15,NA,TRBJ1-1,TGTGCCAGCAGTGGCGTACAGGGGGCTCAGACTGAAGCTTTCTTT,CASSGVQGAQTEAFF
NA,TRBV1,19,NA,TRBJ2-7,TGCACCAGCAGCCAAGAGGTGGGGGAGGGACAGGGAGCAACCTACGAGCAGTACTTC,CTSSQEVGEGQGATYEQYF
TRBD1,TRBV28,17,NA,TRBJ1-5,TGTGCCAGCAGTTTGGACAGGGGGCAAGGCGGCAATCAGCCCCAGCATTTT,CASSLDRGQGGNQPQHF
NA,TRBV11-1,17,NA,TRBJ2-4,TGTGCCAGCAGCCAAGGCCTGGGAAAGAGGGTCAAAAACATTCAGTACTTC,CASSQGLGKRVKNIQYF
TRBD1,TRBV7-8,14,NA,TRBJ1-1,TGTGCCAGCAGCGCCACAGGGGGTGGCACTGAAGCTTTCTTT,CASSATGGGTEAFF
TRBD1,TRBV5-1,16,NA,TRBJ2-1,TGCGCCAGCAGCTCTCAGGGGGCTGGGGTCTACAATGAGCAGTTCTTC,CASSSQGAGVYNEQFF
TRBD1,TRBV7-6,15,NA,TRBJ1-2,TGTGCCAGCAGCTTAGGGACAGGGGGTACCTATGGCTACACCTTC,CASSLGTGGTYGYTF
TRBD2,TRBV19,16,NA,TRBJ2-3,TGTGCCAGTAGTACCCCTAGCGGAGGAATCACAGATACGCAGTATTTT,CASSTPSGGITDTQYF
NA,TRBV10-1,14,NA,TRBJ2-2,TGCGCCAGCAGTGAGCCAGGAACCACCGGGGAGCTGTTTTTT,CASSEPGTTGELFF
NA,TRBV11-2,16,NA,TRBJ2-5,TGTGCCAGCAGCTTTCGTCCGGGACTCTTACAAGAGACCCAGTACTTC,CASSFRPGLLQETQYF
TRBD2,TRBV2,13,NA,TRBJ2-1,TGTGCCAGCACGAGGGAGGGCGCCGATGAGCAGTTCTTC,CASTREGADEQFF
TRBD1,TRBV7-9,16,NA,TRBJ2-3,TGTGCCAGCAGCTTCCTTACAGGGGCGAGCACAGATACGCAGTATTTT,CASSFLTGASTDTQYF
TRBD1,TRBV29-1,15,NA,TRBJ2-7,TGCAGCGTCGACCGCCCGGACAGGGGCGGCCACGAGCAGTACTTC,CSVDRPDRGGHEQYF
TRBD1,TRBV5-4,15,NA,TRBJ1-6,TGTGCCAGCAGCAGAATCGACAGGGGGAATTCACCCCTCCACTTT,CASSRIDRGNSPLHF
TRBD1,TRBV19,15,NA,TRBJ1-2,TGTGCCAGTAGTATATCCGGGACAGGGGATCGAGGCTACACCTTC,CASSISGTGDRGYTF
TRBD1,TRBV7-6,14,NA,TRBJ2-5,TGTGCCAGCAGCTTCCTACAGGGGGCAGGGACCCAGTACTTC,CASSFLQGAGTQYF
TRBD1,TRBV19,15,few,TRBJ2-5,TGTGCCAGTAGTATAGGTAGGGGGCTGGGAGAGACCCAGTACTTC,CASSIGRGLGETQYF
NA,TRBV11-2,18,few,TRBJ2-1,TGTGCCAGCAGCTTAGATAGAGGAGGCCGCCCGATATACAATGAGCAGTTCTTC,CASSLDRGGRPIYNEQFF
NA,TRBV19,11,NA,TRBJ2-1,TGTGCCAGTAGTATAGGGCCCCAGAAGATCTTC,CASSIGPQKIF
NA,TRBV9,15,NA,TRBJ2-3,TGTGCCAGCAGCGTAGGGAGGGCACGCACAGATACGCAGTATTTT,CASSVGRARTDTQYF
NA,TRBV5-6,12,once,TRBJ2-3,TGTGCCAGCAGCTTAGGCGGAGATACGCAGTATTTT,CASSLGGDTQYF
NA,TRBV10-2,15,NA,TRBJ2-5,TGCGCCAGCAGTCATCCATACAGGGAAACAGAGACCCAGTACTTC,CASSHPYRETETQYF
NA,TRBV2,14,NA,TRBJ1-1,TGTGCCAGCAGTGATTGGGCCCCCAACACTGAAGCTTTCTTT,CASSDWAPNTEAFF
TRBD2,TRBV15,16,NA,TRBJ2-7,TGTGCCACCAGCAGAGGCCCGACTAGCGGGAAGTACGAGCAGTACTTC,CATSRGPTSGKYEQYF
TRBD1,TRBV12-5,15,NA,TRBJ2-1,TGTGCTAGTGGTTTGACAGGGGCGACCTACAATGAGCAGTTCTTC,CASGLTGATYNEQFF
TRBD2,TRBV19,14,few,TRBJ2-3,TGTGCCAGTAGTTCTAGCGGAGGCACAGATACGCAGTATTTT,CASSSSGGTDTQYF
NA,TRBV7-3,13,NA,TRBJ1-1,TGTGCCAGCAGCTTATCCGGGAACACTGAAGCTTTCTTT,CASSLSGNTEAFF